A selection of T cell receptor beta chains follows, all from one sample in a study of T cells after yellow fever vaccination. TCRdb itself ran the 5' RACE reads through MiXCR, one entry per CDR3 protein. The table shows a few hundred thousand distinct CDR3 sequences, with 13% occurring only once. This specimen was CD4+ T cells sorted from PBMCs, taken 45 days after the yellow fever booster vaccination. These TCRs come from a man in his thirties or forties who received the YFV17D yellow fever vaccine. The CDR3 runs from the conserved cysteine through the conserved F or W. The order of the fields is CDR3 length, D gene, J gene, V gene, clone size, CDR3 protein, CDR3 DNA. D genes are given only for firm matches. A row's size may be missing; if present it is once, few, many or a size class.

16,TRBD2,TRBJ2-2,TRBV19,many,CASSITSGKLPGELFF,TGTGCCAGTAGTATTACTAGCGGGAAGTTGCCCGGGGAGCTGTTTTTT
15,TRBD2,TRBJ2-5,TRBV5-1,.,CASRRLAGRGETQYF,TGCGCCAGCAGAAGACTAGCGGGACGTGGCGAGACCCAGTACTTC
14,TRBD1,TRBJ2-3,TRBV12-3/TRBV12-4,.,CASSVGGATDRQYF,TGTGCCAGCAGTGTAGGGGGCGCGACAGATAGGCAGTATTTT
15,.,TRBJ1-3,TRBV6-1,few,CASMTGGVGLDTIYF,TGTGCCAGCATGACAGGAGGCGTCGGATTGGACACCATATATTTT
15,TRBD2,TRBJ2-7,TRBV30,.,CAWSRSGRSSYEQYF,TGTGCCTGGAGTCGTAGCGGGAGGAGCTCCTACGAGCAGTACTTC
14,.,TRBJ1-1,TRBV20-1,few,CSAHRFQGNTEAFF,TGCAGTGCCCACCGATTCCAGGGGAACACTGAAGCTTTCTTT
12,.,TRBJ1-1,TRBV20-1,few,CSARGEGGPAFF,TGCAGTGCTAGAGGAGAGGGGGGGCCAGCTTTCTTT
12,.,TRBJ2-7,TRBV12-3/TRBV12-4,many,CASSSQGFEQYF,TGTGCCAGCAGCTCTCAGGGCTTCGAGCAGTACTTC
14,.,TRBJ2-7,TRBV20-1,.,CSGGLRSTGYEQYF,TGCAGCGGGGGTCTGCGGAGCACTGGATACGAGCAGTACTTC
15,TRBD1,TRBJ2-1,TRBV7-2,few,CASSPRQGVYNEQFF,TGTGCCAGCAGCCCGCGACAGGGGGTTTACAATGAGCAGTTCTTC
15,.,TRBJ2-2,TRBV6-1,.,CASWVVGVGAGELFF,TGTGCCAGCTGGGTGGTGGGAGTAGGAGCCGGGGAGCTGTTTTTT
15,.,TRBJ2-5,TRBV4-3,few,CASSQDAEWAETQYF,TGCGCCAGCAGCCAAGACGCAGAATGGGCAGAGACCCAGTACTTC
18,TRBD2,TRBJ2-4,TRBV6-2/TRBV6-3,.,CASSLILAGVLGKNIQYF,TGTGCCAGCTCCCTCATTCTAGCGGGAGTTTTGGGCAAAAACATTCAGTACTTC
13,.,TRBJ2-7,TRBV12-3/TRBV12-4,few,CASSQASSYEQYF,TGTGCCAGCAGCCAAGCGAGCTCCTACGAGCAGTACTTC
13,.,TRBJ2-5,TRBV3-1,.,CASSQFLVETQYF,TGTGCCAGCAGCCAATTTCTGGTAGAGACCCAGTACTTC
14,.,TRBJ2-1,TRBV7-3,few,CASKVESGYNEQFF,TGTGCCAGCAAGGTAGAGTCAGGATACAATGAGCAGTTCTTC
10,.,TRBJ1-2,TRBV20-1,.,CSGTGNGYTF,TGCAGTGGTACGGGAAATGGCTACACCTTC
16,TRBD2,TRBJ2-7,TRBV14,.,CASSQVRASGSYEQYF,TGTGCCAGCAGCCAAGTTCGGGCTAGCGGCAGCTACGAGCAGTACTTC
17,TRBD1,TRBJ1-5,TRBV3-1,.,CASSHSPGQGGNQPQHF,TGTGCCAGCAGCCATAGTCCGGGACAGGGGGGCAATCAGCCCCAGCATTTT
14,.,TRBJ2-2,TRBV7-2,few,CASSRAIYTGELFF,TGTGCCAGCAGCCGAGCCATTTACACCGGGGAGCTGTTTTTT
14,.,TRBJ2-2,TRBV20-1,.,CSALTGRTTGELFF,TGCAGTGCCCTGACAGGCCGGACCACCGGGGAGCTGTTTTTT
17,.,TRBJ1-2,TRBV11-2,few,CASSLASDRPFLYGYTF,TGTGCCAGCAGCTTAGCCTCCGATAGGCCATTCCTCTATGGCTACACCTTC
14,.,TRBJ1-5,TRBV6-1,.,CASHLYTSNQPQHF,TGTGCCAGCCACTTATACACCAGCAATCAGCCCCAGCATTTT
16,.,TRBJ1-6,TRBV5-1,few,CASSLYHRGNNSPLHF,TGCGCCAGCAGCTTGTATCATCGGGGTAACAATTCACCCCTCCACTTT
13,.,TRBJ2-1,TRBV7-9,few,CASSLGGNDEQFF,TGTGCCAGCAGCTTAGGTGGGAACGATGAGCAGTTCTTC
12,.,TRBJ1-1,TRBV25-1,few,CASTTGLGEAFF,TGTGCCAGTACTACAGGGTTAGGTGAAGCTTTCTTT
16,TRBD2,TRBJ2-5,TRBV6-1,many,CASSPAGTSGQETQYF,TGTGCCAGCAGCCCCGCCGGGACTAGCGGACAAGAGACCCAGTACTTC
16,TRBD2,TRBJ2-1,TRBV12-3/TRBV12-4,many,CASSLAGTSGRNEQFF,TGTGCCAGCAGTTTAGCAGGGACTAGCGGGAGGAATGAGCAGTTCTTC
15,.,TRBJ2-3,TRBV5-1,.,CASSSGQRRTDTQYF,TGCGCCAGCAGCTCGGGCCAGCGGCGCACAGATACGCAGTATTTT